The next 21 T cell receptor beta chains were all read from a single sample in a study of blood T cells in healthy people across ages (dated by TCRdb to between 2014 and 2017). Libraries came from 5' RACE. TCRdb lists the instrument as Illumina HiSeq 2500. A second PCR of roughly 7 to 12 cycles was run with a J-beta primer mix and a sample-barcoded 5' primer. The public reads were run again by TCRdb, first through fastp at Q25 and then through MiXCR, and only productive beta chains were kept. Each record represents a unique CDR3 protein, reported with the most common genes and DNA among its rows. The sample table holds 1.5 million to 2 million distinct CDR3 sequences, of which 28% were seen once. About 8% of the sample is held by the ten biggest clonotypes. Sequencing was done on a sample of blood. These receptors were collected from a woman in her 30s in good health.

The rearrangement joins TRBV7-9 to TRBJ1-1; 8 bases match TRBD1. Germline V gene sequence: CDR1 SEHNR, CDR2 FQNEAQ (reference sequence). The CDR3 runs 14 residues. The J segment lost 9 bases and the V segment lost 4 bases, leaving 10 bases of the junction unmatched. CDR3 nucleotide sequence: TGTGCCAGCAGCTCGGCCGGACAGGGCACAAAAGCTTTCTTT. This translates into CASSSAGQGTKAFF.

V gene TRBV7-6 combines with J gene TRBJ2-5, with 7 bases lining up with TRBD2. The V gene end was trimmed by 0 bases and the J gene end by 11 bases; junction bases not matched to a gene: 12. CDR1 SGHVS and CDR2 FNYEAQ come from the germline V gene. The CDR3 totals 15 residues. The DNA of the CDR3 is TGTGCCAGCAGCTTAGCGGGAGGGTTGGGCGAAGAGCAGTACTTC. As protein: CASSLAGGLGEEQYF. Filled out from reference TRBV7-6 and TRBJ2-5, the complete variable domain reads GAGVSQSPRYKVTKRGQDVALRCDPISGHVSLYWYRQALGQGPEFLTYFNYEAQQDKSGLPNDRFSAERPEGSISTLTIQRTEQRDSAMYRCASSLAGGLGEEQYFGPGTRLLVL.

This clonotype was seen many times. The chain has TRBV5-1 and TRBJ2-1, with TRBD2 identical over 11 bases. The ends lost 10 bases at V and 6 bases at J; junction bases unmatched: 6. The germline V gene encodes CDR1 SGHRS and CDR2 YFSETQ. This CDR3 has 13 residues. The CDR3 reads CAPGTSGPNEQFF. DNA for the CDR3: TGCGCCCCCGGGACTAGCGGCCCCAATGAGCAGTTCTTC. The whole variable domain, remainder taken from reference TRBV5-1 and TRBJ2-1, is KAGVTQTPRYLIKTRGQQVTLSCSPISGHRSVSWYQQTPGQGLQFLFEYFSETQRNKGNFPGRFSGRQFSNSRSEMNVSTLELGDSALYLCAPGTSGPNEQFFGPGTRLTVL.

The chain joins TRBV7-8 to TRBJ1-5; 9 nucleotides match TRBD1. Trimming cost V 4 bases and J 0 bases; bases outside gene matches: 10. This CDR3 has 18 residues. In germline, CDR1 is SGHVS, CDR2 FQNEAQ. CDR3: CASSSLGDRDNSNQPQHF. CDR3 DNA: TGTGCCAGCAGCTCCCTGGGGGACAGGGACAATAGCAATCAGCCCCAGCATTTT.

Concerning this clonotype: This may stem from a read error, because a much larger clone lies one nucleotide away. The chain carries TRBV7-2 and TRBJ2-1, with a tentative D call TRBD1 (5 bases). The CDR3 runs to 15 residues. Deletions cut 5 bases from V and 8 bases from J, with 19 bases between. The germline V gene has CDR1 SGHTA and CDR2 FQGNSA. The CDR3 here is CASSRGGRVYDEQFF. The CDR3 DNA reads TGTGCCAGCAGCCGCGGTGGCAGGGTGTACGATGAGCAGTTCTTC.

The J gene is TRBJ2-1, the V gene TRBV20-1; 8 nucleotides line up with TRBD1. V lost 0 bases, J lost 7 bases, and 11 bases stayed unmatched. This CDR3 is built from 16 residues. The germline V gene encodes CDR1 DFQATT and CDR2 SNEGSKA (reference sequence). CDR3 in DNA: TGCAGTGCTAGAGACGGTTCCGGGACAGGAGGAAATGAGCAGTTCTTC. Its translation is CSARDGSGTGGNEQFF.

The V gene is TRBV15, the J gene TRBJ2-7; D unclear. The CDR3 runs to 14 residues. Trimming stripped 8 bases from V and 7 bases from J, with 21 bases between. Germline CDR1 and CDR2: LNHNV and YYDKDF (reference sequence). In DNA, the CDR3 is TGTGCCACCGCGTCAAAGGCAGGCTCTGGAGAGCAGTACTTC. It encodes CATASKAGSGEQYF.

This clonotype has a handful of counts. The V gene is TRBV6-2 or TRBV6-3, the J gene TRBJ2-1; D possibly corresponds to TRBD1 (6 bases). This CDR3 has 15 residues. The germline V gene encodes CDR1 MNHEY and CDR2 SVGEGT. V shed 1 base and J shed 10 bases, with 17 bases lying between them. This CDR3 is CASSYFGTRMREQFF. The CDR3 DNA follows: TGTGCCAGCAGTTACTTTGGGACAAGGATGCGGGAGCAGTTCTTC.

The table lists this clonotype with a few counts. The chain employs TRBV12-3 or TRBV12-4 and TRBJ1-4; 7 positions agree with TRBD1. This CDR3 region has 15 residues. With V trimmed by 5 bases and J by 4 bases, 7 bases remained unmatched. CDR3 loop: CASSPWDSINEKLFF. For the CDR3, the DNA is TGTGCCAGCAGTCCCTGGGACAGCATTAATGAAAAACTGTTTTTT.

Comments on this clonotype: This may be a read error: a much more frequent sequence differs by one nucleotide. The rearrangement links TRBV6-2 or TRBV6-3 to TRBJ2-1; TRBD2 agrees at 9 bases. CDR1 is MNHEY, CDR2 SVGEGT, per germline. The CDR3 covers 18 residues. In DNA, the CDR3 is TGTGACAGCACCCACCTCAGATCCGGGACTAGCCCTTACAATGAGCAGTTCTTC. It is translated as CDSTHLRSGTSPYNEQFF.

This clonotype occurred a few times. Written as DNA, the CDR3 is TGTGCCAGCAGTTTGGGCAGGGCGAGAGCCAACGTCCTGACTTTC. It is translated as CASSLGRARANVLTF. The V gene is TRBV12-3 or TRBV12-4, the J gene TRBJ2-6; a weak D match, TRBD1 (5 bases). The CDR3 loop spans 15 amino acids. Trimming pared 3 bases from V and 7 bases from J, leaving 13 bases between.

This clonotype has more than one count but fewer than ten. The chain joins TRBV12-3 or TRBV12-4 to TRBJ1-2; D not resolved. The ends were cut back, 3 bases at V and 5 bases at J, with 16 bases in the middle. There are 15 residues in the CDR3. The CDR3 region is CASSLGRSGWYGYTF. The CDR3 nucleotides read TGTGCCAGCAGTTTGGGCAGAAGCGGTTGGTATGGCTACACCTTC.

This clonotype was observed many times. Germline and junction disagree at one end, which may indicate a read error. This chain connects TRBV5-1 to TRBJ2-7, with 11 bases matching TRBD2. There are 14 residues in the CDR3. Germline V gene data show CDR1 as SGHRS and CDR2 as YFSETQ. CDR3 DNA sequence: TGTGCCAGCAGCTCTAGCGGGGGGCCCTACGAGCAGTACTTC. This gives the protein CASSSSGGPYEQYF.

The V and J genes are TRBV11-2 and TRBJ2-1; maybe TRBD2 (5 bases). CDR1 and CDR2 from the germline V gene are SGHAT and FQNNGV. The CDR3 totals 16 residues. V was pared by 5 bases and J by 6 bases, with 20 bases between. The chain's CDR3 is CASSPARWLATNEQFF. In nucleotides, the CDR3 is TGTGCCAGCAGCCCCGCCCGTTGGCTAGCAACCAATGAGCAGTTCTTC.

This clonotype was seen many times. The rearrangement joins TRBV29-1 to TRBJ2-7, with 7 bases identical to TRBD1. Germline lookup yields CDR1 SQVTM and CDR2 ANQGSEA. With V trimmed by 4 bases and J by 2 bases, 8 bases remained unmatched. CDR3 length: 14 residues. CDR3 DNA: TGCAGCGTTGCTACAGGGGCCTCCCCCTACGAGCAGTACTTC. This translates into CSVATGASPYEQYF.

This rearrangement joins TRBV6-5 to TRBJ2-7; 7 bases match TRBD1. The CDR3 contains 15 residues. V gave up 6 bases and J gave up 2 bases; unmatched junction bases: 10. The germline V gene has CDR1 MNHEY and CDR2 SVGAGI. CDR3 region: CASRNRDRGTYEQYF. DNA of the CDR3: TGTGCCAGCAGAAACCGGGACAGAGGAACCTACGAGCAGTACTTC.

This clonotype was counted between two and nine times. The CDR3 loop is CASRSDRGTNNSPLHF. The CDR3 DNA sequence: TGTGCCAGCAGGTCCGATCGGGGAACGAATAATTCACCCCTCCACTTT. The V and J genes are TRBV5-6 and TRBJ1-6; D remains unclear. Trimming pared 5 bases from V and 5 bases from J, leaving 17 bases between. Per germline, CDR1 SGHDT and CDR2 YYEEEE. This CDR3 spans 16 amino acids.

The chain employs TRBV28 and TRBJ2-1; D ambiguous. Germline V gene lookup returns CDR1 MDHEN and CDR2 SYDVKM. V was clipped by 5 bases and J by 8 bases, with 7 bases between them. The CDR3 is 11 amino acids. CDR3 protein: CASSQAYEQFF. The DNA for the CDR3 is TGTGCCAGCAGTCAAGCTTATGAGCAGTTCTTC. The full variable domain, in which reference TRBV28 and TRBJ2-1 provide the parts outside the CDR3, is DVKVTQSSRYLVKRTGEKVFLECVQDMDHENMFWYRQDPGLGLRLIYFSYDVKMKEKGDIPEGYSVSREKKERFSLILESASTNQTSMYLCASSQAYEQFFGPGTRLTVL.

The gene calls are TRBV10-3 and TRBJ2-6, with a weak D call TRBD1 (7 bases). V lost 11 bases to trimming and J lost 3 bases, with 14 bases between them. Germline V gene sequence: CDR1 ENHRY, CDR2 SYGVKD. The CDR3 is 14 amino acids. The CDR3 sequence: CAGRRGDGANVLTF. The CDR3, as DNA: TGTGCCGGACGCAGGGGGGATGGGGCCAACGTCCTGACTTTC.

CDR3 sequence: CSARGVAGAEQFF. The CDR3 nucleotides read TGCAGTGCTAGAGGGGTAGCGGGGGCCGAGCAGTTCTTC. The chain couples TRBV20-1 to TRBJ2-1, with 9 bases identical to TRBD2. The CDR3 extends over 13 amino acids. Germline V CDR1 and CDR2: DFQATT, SNEGSKA (reference sequence). Trimming took 1 base from V and 10 from J; bases not matched to a gene: 5.

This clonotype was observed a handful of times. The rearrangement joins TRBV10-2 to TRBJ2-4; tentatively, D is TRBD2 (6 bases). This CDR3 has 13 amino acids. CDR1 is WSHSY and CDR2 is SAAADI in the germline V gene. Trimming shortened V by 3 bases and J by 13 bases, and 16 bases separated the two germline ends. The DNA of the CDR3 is TGCGCCAGCAGTGATTGGGAGGCGCCTGAGCAGTACTTC. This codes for CASSDWEAPEQYF.